Given below is one T cell receptor (beta chain) in context. Its antigen is not identified. The data derive from a study of CD8 T cell repertoires and HIV-1 epitope variants. About the research overall: 1M T cells were kept uncultured as a baseline.

V was shortened by 0 bases and J by 2 bases, with 14 bases between the two germline ends. Germline V lookup: CDR1 MNHEY, CDR2 SMNVEV (reference sequence). The CDR3 has 16 amino acids. The repertoire was sequenced with immunoSEQ multiplex PCR; TCRdb's copy has only in-frame clones and lacks some. The repertoire holds thousands of clones, with around 67% as singletons. General study results and limits: Of fewer than 10 antigen-specific beta clonotypes, six appeared to cross-react with escape variants.

This clonotype originated in a male donor with HIV. J is TRBJ2-7 and V is TRBV27, with D possibly being TRBD1 or TRBD2 (6 bases each). Material for sequencing was cultured CD8+ T cells derived from PBMCs. Here the CDR3 DNA reads TGTGCCAGCAGTTTATCGGAGGGGGGCTTCACCTACGAGCAGTACTTC. Translating gives CASSLSEGGFTYEQYF.